The rows below give T cell receptor beta chains drawn from one sample of a study of cytomegalovirus exposure and HLA in healthy donors. Only in-frame clones appear in the TCRdb table, and some are missing; sequencing was by immunoSEQ multiplex PCR. The repertoire holds about 43,000 clones, approximately 90% seen once, with roughly 5.8% in the top ten. The source material was PBMCs. The source is a man in his late teens or twenties in good health and CMV-seronegative. The CDR3 runs from the conserved cysteine through the conserved F or W. A D gene is named only where the DNA matches it firmly. Size is omitted from some rows. Given values are once, few, many or a class for expanded clones.

J: TRBJ2-7
V: TRBV11-2
size: -
D: -
length: 13
DNA: TGTGCCAGCAGCTTAGGGGCAGGCTACGAGCAGTACTTC
CDR3: CASSLGAGYEQYF

J: TRBJ2-3
V: TRBV5-6
size: few
D: TRBD1
length: 12
DNA: TGTGCCAGCAGCTTCGGGGACAGCCAGCAGTATTTT
CDR3: CASSFGDSQQYF

J: TRBJ2-3
V: TRBV5-4
size: -
D: TRBD2
length: 16
DNA: TGTGCCAGCAGGGTGCGGAGCGGGAGATATACAGATACGCAGTATTTT
CDR3: CASRVRSGRYTDTQYF

J: TRBJ1-5
V: TRBV27
size: -
D: TRBD1
length: 16
DNA: TGTGCCAGCAACCCTACCCGGACAGGTTACAATCAGCCCCAGCATTTT
CDR3: CASNPTRTGYNQPQHF

J: TRBJ2-1
V: TRBV9
size: -
D: -
length: 14
DNA: TGTGCCAGCAGCGTAACGGGTAGTTACAATGAGCAGTTCTTC
CDR3: CASSVTGSYNEQFF

J: TRBJ1-2
V: TRBV5-4
size: -
D: TRBD1
length: 13
DNA: TGTGCCAGCAGCCGTGACGACAGGGGTGGCTACACCTTC
CDR3: CASSRDDRGGYTF

J: TRBJ2-2
V: TRBV5-1
size: -
D: -
length: 18
DNA: TGCGCCAGCAGCTTGATTGGCAGGGGCGAACACCGCACCGGGGAGCTGTTTTTT
CDR3: CASSLIGRGEHRTGELFF

J: TRBJ1-4
V: TRBV19
size: -
D: -
length: 13
DNA: TGTGCCAGTAGCGAGATGGGAGGGGAAAAACTGTTTTTT
CDR3: CASSEMGGEKLFF

J: TRBJ2-2
V: TRBV5-1
size: -
D: TRBD1
length: 15
DNA: TGCGCCAGCAGCACCGGGACAGGGGTGCACGGGGAGCTGTTTTTT
CDR3: CASSTGTGVHGELFF

J: TRBJ2-5
V: TRBV7-2
size: -
D: -
length: 14
DNA: TGTGCCAGCAGCCGCGGGATTCTCCAAGAGACCCAGTACTTC
CDR3: CASSRGILQETQYF

J: TRBJ1-4
V: TRBV5-5
size: -
D: TRBD1
length: 14
DNA: TGTGCCAGCAGCAGGGGACAGGGTATAGAAAAACTGTTTTTT
CDR3: CASSRGQGIEKLFF

J: TRBJ2-1
V: TRBV27
size: -
D: -
length: 18
DNA: TGTGCCAGCAGTTCAAACCCTGCCGGGAAGCGGCAATACAATGAGCAGTTCTTC
CDR3: CASSSNPAGKRQYNEQFF

J: TRBJ1-4
V: TRBV4-1
size: -
D: TRBD1
length: 15
DNA: TGCGCCAGCAGCCAAGAGACAGGGGTAACTGAAAAACTGTTTTTT
CDR3: CASSQETGVTEKLFF

J: TRBJ2-2
V: TRBV6-1
size: -
D: -
length: 15
DNA: TGTGCCAGCAGTGACCGGACTCTCAACACCGGGGAGCTGTTTTTT
CDR3: CASSDRTLNTGELFF

J: TRBJ2-5
V: TRBV9
size: once
D: -
length: 15
DNA: TGTGCCAGCAGCCCACGCGGGGATAGGATGGAGACCCAGTACTTC
CDR3: CASSPRGDRMETQYF

J: TRBJ2-6
V: TRBV5-4
size: -
D: TRBD1
length: 17
DNA: TGTGCCAGCAGCTTGTTCCAGGGGGCTTGGGGGGCCAACGTCCTGACTTTC
CDR3: CASSLFQGAWGANVLTF

J: TRBJ1-1
V: TRBV6-4
size: once
D: TRBD1
length: 13
DNA: TGTGCCAGCAGAGGACAGGGGACGGCTGAAGCTTTCTTT
CDR3: CASRGQGTAEAFF

J: TRBJ2-1
V: TRBV7-9
size: -
D: TRBD1
length: 18
DNA: TGTGCCAGCAGCTCTAGTCCCGGGACAGGGAAAGGTGTGAATGAGCAGTTCTTC
CDR3: CASSSSPGTGKGVNEQFF

J: TRBJ2-1
V: TRBV5-1
size: -
D: TRBD2
length: 14
DNA: TGCGCCAGCGGACTAGCGGGAAGCTACAATGAGCAGTTCTTC
CDR3: CASGLAGSYNEQFF

J: TRBJ1-1
V: TRBV18
size: -
D: TRBD1
length: 14
DNA: TGTGCCAGCTCAGGTCAGGGGGTGCGAACTGAAGCTTTCTTT
CDR3: CASSGQGVRTEAFF

J: TRBJ2-3
V: TRBV5-5
size: once
D: TRBD1
length: 14
DNA: TGTGCCAGCAGCTCCGGGACAGGGATAGATACGCAGTATTTT
CDR3: CASSSGTGIDTQYF

J: TRBJ1-1
V: TRBV6-6
size: -
D: -
length: 12
DNA: TGTGCCACAGGGACATCGGACACTGAAGCTTTCTTT
CDR3: CATGTSDTEAFF

J: TRBJ2-1
V: TRBV19
size: -
D: -
length: 13
DNA: TGTGCCAGTAGTATATATAAGGGGAATGAGCAGTTCTTC
CDR3: CASSIYKGNEQFF

J: TRBJ1-2
V: TRBV9
size: -
D: -
length: 14
DNA: TGTGCCAGCAGCGTAGGAGGGGGGGGCTATGGCTACACCTTC
CDR3: CASSVGGGGYGYTF

J: TRBJ2-7
V: TRBV5-1
size: -
D: TRBD2
length: 13
DNA: TGCGCCAGCAGCCTCGTCGGGGGGATCGAGCAGTACTTC
CDR3: CASSLVGGIEQYF